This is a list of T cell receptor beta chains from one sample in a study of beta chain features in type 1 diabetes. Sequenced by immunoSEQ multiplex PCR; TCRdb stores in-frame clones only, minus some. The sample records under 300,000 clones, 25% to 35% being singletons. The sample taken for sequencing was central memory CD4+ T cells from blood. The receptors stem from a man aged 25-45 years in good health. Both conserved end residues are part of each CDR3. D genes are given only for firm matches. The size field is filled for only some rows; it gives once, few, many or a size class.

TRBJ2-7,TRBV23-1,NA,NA,CASSLDGTYEQYF,TGCGCCAGCAGCCTGGACGGAACCTACGAGCAGTACTTC
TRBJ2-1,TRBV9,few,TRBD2,CASSVGTSASNEQFF,TGTGCCAGCAGCGTAGGGACTAGCGCTTCCAATGAGCAGTTCTTC
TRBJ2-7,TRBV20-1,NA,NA,CSARPDYEQYF,TGCAGTGCCAGACCGGACTACGAGCAGTACTTC
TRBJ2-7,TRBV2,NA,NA,CASSLGTGVREQYF,TGTGCCAGCTCCTTGGGTACGGGAGTCAGGGAGCAGTACTTC
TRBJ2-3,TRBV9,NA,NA,CASAFGGLSTDTQYF,TGTGCCAGCGCCTTCGGGGGCCTTAGCACAGATACGCAGTATTTT
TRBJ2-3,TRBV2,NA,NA,CASSEFGRNTQYF,TGTGCCAGCAGTGAATTCGGGAGAAATACGCAGTATTTT
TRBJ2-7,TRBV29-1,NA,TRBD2,CSVLAGGLYEQYF,TGCAGCGTTCTAGCGGGGGGGCTCTACGAGCAGTACTTC
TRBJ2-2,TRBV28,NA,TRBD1,CASAPGQSYTGELFF,TGTGCCAGCGCACCGGGACAGTCTTACACCGGGGAGCTGTTTTTT
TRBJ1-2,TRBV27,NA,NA,CASSLGGTHPYGYTF,TGTGCCAGCAGTTTAGGGGGCACCCATCCCTATGGCTACACCTTC
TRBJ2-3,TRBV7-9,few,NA,CASSLGQRTDTQYF,TGTGCCAGCAGCCTAGGGCAGCGCACAGATACGCAGTATTTT
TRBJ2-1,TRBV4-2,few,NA,CASSQVTGTSEQFF,TGTGCCAGCAGCCAAGTTACCGGGACTTCCGAGCAGTTCTTC
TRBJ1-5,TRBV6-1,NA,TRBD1,CASRSPGRGLQPQHF,TGTGCCAGCAGATCCCCTGGTAGGGGGCTTCAGCCCCAGCATTTT
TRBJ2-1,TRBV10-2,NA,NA,CASSEPSWVPEQFF,TGCGCCAGCAGTGAGCCTAGTTGGGTGCCTGAGCAGTTCTTC
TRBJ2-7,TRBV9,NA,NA,CASSPGEGPAYEQYF,TGTGCCAGCAGCCCAGGGGAAGGGCCTGCCTACGAGCAGTACTTC
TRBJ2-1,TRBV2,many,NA,CASSESVEQFF,TGTGCCAGCAGTGAAAGCGTTGAGCAGTTCTTC
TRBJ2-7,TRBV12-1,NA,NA,CASSVGTLSLYEQYF,TGTGCCAGCAGCGTCGGAACTCTCTCCCTCTACGAGCAGTACTTC
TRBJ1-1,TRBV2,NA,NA,CASQTEGNTEAFF,TGTGCCAGCCAGACGGAGGGGAACACTGAAGCTTTCTTT
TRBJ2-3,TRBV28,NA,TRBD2,CASALAGGTDTQYF,TGTGCCAGCGCCCTAGCGGGAGGCACAGATACGCAGTATTTT
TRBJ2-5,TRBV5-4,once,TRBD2,CASSTPGLDQETQYF,TGTGCCAGCAGCACGCCCGGACTAGACCAAGAGACCCAGTACTTC
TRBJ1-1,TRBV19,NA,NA,CASSRSYMNTEAFF,TGTGCCAGTAGCCGCAGCTACATGAACACTGAAGCTTTCTTT
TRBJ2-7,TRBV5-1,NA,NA,CASSFSLNRASYEQYF,TGCGCCAGCAGCTTCTCTCTAAACAGGGCCTCCTACGAGCAGTACTTC
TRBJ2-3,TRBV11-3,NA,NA,CASSLTSSTDTQYF,TGTGCCAGCAGCTTAACTTCGTCCACAGATACGCAGTATTTT
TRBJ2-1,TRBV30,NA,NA,CAWRRQANSYNEQFF,TGTGCCTGGAGAAGACAGGCAAACTCCTACAATGAGCAGTTCTTC
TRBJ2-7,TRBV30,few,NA,CAWSVTGPTSYEQYF,TGTGCCTGGAGTGTAACGGGCCCCACCTCCTACGAGCAGTACTTC
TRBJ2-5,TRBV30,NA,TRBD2,CAWSGTSGRSQETQYF,TGTGCCTGGAGTGGGACTAGCGGGAGAAGTCAAGAGACCCAGTACTTC
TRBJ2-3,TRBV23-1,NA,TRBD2,CASSHRTSGSPDTQYF,TGCGCCAGCAGTCACCGAACTAGCGGGAGCCCAGATACGCAGTATTTT
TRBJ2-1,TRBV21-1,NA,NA,CASSQEDRVNGMGSYNEQFF,TGTGCCAGCAGCCAGGAGGACAGGGTGAATGGTATGGGCTCCTACAATGAGCAGTTCTTC
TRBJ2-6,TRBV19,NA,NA,CASSTGTPRSGANVLTF,TGTGCCAGTAGTACTGGGACACCCCGCTCTGGGGCCAACGTCCTGACTTTC
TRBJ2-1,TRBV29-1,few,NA,CSVEETVDEQFF,TGCAGCGTTGAGGAGACTGTGGATGAGCAGTTCTTC
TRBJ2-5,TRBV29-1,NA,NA,CSVERPPETQYF,TGCAGCGTTGAACGCCCCCCGGAGACCCAGTACTTC
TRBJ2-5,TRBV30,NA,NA,CAWTNQETQYF,TGTGCCTGGACCAACCAAGAGACCCAGTACTTC
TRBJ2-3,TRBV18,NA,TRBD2,CASSPPSGVDTQYF,TGTGCCAGCTCACCACCGAGCGGGGTGGATACGCAGTATTTT
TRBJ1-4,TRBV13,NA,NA,CASSNMFGGRGEKLFF,TGTGCCAGCAGCAACATGTTTGGGGGTAGGGGTGAAAAACTGTTTTTT
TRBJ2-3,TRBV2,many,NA,CASSDRVGTDTQYF,TGTGCCAGCAGTGACCGGGTAGGGACAGATACGCAGTATTTT
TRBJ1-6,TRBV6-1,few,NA,CASGGFNNSPLHF,TGTGCCAGTGGGGGGTTCAATAATTCACCCCTCCACTTT
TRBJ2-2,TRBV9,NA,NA,CASSPTETPTGELFF,TGTGCCAGCAGCCCAACCGAGACGCCCACCGGGGAGCTGTTTTTT
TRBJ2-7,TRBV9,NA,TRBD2,CASSVRDYTYEQYF,TGTGCCAGCAGCGTAAGGGACTATACCTACGAGCAGTACTTC
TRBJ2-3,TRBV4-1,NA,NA,CASSQESNTITDTQYF,TGCGCCAGCAGCCAAGAAAGTAACACCATCACAGATACGCAGTATTTT
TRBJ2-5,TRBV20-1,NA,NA,CSARGGETQYF,TGCAGTGCTAGAGGAGGGGAGACCCAGTACTTC
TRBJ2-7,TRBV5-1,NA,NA,CASSLGQGGYEQYF,TGCGCCAGCAGCCTGGGGCAGGGCGGGTACGAGCAGTACTTC
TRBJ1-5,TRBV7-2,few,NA,CASSLQRQGHQPQHF,TGTGCCAGCAGCTTACAGCGGCAGGGTCATCAGCCCCAGCATTTT
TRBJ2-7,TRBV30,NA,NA,CAWSVRDKGEQYF,TGTGCCTGGAGTGTAAGGGATAAGGGGGAGCAGTACTTC
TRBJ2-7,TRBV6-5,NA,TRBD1,CASSYSRDRGYEQYF,TGTGCCAGCAGTTACTCTCGGGACAGGGGCTACGAGCAGTACTTC
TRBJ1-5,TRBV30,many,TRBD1,CAWGTGGDQPQHF,TGTGCCTGGGGGACAGGGGGCGACCAGCCCCAGCATTTT
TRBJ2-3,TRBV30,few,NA,CAWADRLGTDTQYF,TGTGCCTGGGCCGACCGACTAGGGACAGATACGCAGTATTTT
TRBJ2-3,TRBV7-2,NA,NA,CASSPSGVTDTQYF,TGTGCCAGCAGCCCATCGGGGGTCACAGATACGCAGTATTTT
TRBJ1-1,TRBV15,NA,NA,CATSAPGQNTEAFF,TGTGCCACCAGCGCTCCGGGACAGAACACTGAAGCTTTCTTT
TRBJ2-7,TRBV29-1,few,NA,CSVEGGIAHEQYF,TGCAGCGTTGAAGGGGGGATAGCCCACGAGCAGTACTTC
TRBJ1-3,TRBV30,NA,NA,CAWSWTGGGNTIYF,TGTGCCTGGAGTTGGACCGGGGGTGGAAACACCATATATTTT
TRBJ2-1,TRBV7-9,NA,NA,CASSLTTSSLRGEQFF,TGTGCCAGCAGCTTAACGACCAGTAGCCTAAGGGGTGAGCAGTTCTTC
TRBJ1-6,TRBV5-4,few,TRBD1,CASSPGQGFNSPLHF,TGTGCCAGCAGCCCTGGACAGGGGTTTAATTCACCCCTCCACTTT